This T cell receptor beta chain was recorded in a study of cytomegalovirus exposure and HLA in healthy donors. Study at large: Sequencing of about 179 million T cells in an earlier analysis found some 100 million unique TCR beta sequences.

It was with 60 Vbeta and 13 Jbeta primers that the PCR ran. Produced via immunoSEQ multiplex PCR; TCRdb's table is partial and in-frame only. Of about 160,000 clones in the sample, around 69% were seen once. This clone appeared a few times. Its antigen is undetermined. The CDR3 runs to 14 residues. In germline, CDR1 is MGHDK, CDR2 SYGVNS. With 4 bases removed from V and 2 bases from J, the gap between germline ends came to 11 bases. Study findings and constraints: Judged likely to be a sequencing artifact was a cluster of highly shared sequence variants. Researchers catalogued 164 TCR beta chains as cytomegalovirus-associated.

This rearrangement joins TRBV25-1 to TRBJ2-5; TRBD2 is a possible D gene (6 bases). The TCR sequence derives from a man aged 60 to 75 in good health and CMV-seronegative. The sequencing sample was made of PBMCs. The CDR3 coding sequence is TGTGCCAGCAGTGCCCGACTAGTACAAGAGACCCAGTACTTC. Protein sequence: CASSARLVQETQYF.